The text below deals with one TCR beta chain. Antigen unknown. This record belongs to a study of cytotoxic CD8 clonotypes in ibrutinib-treated CLL. About the study: Partial response was seen in approximately 24 patients and complete response in 2; after median about 70 months, approximately 14 stayed remitted, about 12 progressed.

Study outcomes and limitations: Clonality correlated strongly with circulating CD8+ T cells and exceeded age-matched healthy donors at baseline. Public clonotypes proved infrequent, and on treatment they shrank or remained steady.

Germline-derived CDR1 and CDR2 are MNHEY and SMNVEV (reference sequence). V lost 1 base and J 3 bases, leaving 12 bases between the germline ends. The CDR3 consists of 15 residues. Profiling relied on immunoSEQ multiplex PCR, and the TCRdb table lists in-frame clones only, not all of them. The sample consists of roughly 250,000 clones, under 80% of them appearing once. Sequences were derived from PBMCs, sampled after 24 months of ibrutinib treatment. This TCR was recovered from a human donor with chronic lymphocytic leukemia. The V and J genes are TRBV27 and TRBJ1-2, with a possible D match to TRBD1 (6 bases). The CDR3 DNA reads as TGTGCCAGCAGTTTATTGGGGGGCCTTGACTATGGCTACACCTTC. It codes for CASSLLGGLDYGYTF.